This T cell receptor (beta chain) was obtained from a study of cytomegalovirus exposure and HLA in healthy donors. With 60 Vbeta and 13 Jbeta primers, the PCR was carried out. Assay used: immunoSEQ multiplex PCR; TCRdb lists only in-frame clones, some missing. The table has 130,000 to 150,000 clones, roughly 80% seen once. Study results and caveats: The study labeled under 200 TCR beta chains cytomegalovirus-associated.

Of note for this clone: Its antigen is still unknown.

The V gene's germline CDR1 is SGDLS and CDR2 YYNGEE. The CDR3 has 15 amino acids. V lost 0 bases to trimming and J lost 4 bases, with 8 bases between them. The rearrangement joins TRBV9 to TRBJ2-6; TRBD1 might be the D (5 bases). The sequenced sample consisted of PBMCs. This TCR derives from a man aged 35 to 55 in good health and CMV-seropositive. The CDR3 sequence is CASSVGQMGANVLTF. CDR3 nucleotides: TGTGCCAGCAGCGTAGGACAGATGGGGGCCAACGTCCTGACTTTC.